This entry is about one T cell receptor beta chain. The data were obtained in a study of PD-1 blockade in mismatch repair-deficient tumors. About the research overall: Patients had over ten mismatch repair-deficient cancer types and were previously treated and progressing.

Profiled with immunoSEQ multiplex PCR; TCRdb holds only in-frame clones, not every one. The sample consists of about 60,000 clones, about 91% of them appearing once. TCRs were sequenced from a few patients responding to pembrolizumab. The clonotype comes from an adult with mismatch repair-deficient cancer. The sample was peripheral blood, taken 52 weeks after starting pembrolizumab.

CDR3: CASSVGYANEQFF. CDR3 nucleotide sequence: TGTGCCAGTAGTGTGGGATATGCCAATGAGCAGTTCTTC. The rearrangement joins TRBV19 to TRBJ2-1; no firm D call. Germline loops: CDR1 LNHDA, CDR2 SQIVND (reference sequence). This CDR3 spans 13 amino acids. V was shortened by 5 bases and J by 6 bases, with 11 bases between the two germline ends.